The 21 T cell receptor beta chains listed next were all sequenced from one sample in a study of T-cell memory formation after mild COVID-19. TCRdb reprocessed the 5' RACE reads via MiXCR and lists one record per CDR3 protein. This sample has about 360,000 distinct CDR3 sequences, with 13% to 15% found just once. The material sequenced was PBMCs or a T cell subset sorted from them (not recorded which). The receptors were sampled from a man in his late teens or twenties who had mild COVID-19 (a few samples of this study predate the infection). Cell type and time point are not known.

CDR3 sequence (DNA): TGCGCCAGCACGCTTGGGATATCGGGACACTCCACAGATACGCAGTATTTT. Its protein product is CASTLGISGHSTDTQYF. The rearrangement joins TRBV5-1 to TRBJ2-3, with a possible D match to TRBD1 (6 bases). CDR3 size: 17 residues. Trimming removed 6 bases at V and 2 bases at J, with 22 bases between. Germline-derived CDR1 and CDR2 are SGHRS and YFSETQ.

This chain joins TRBV4-1 and TRBJ2-1, with 11 bases aligning to TRBD2. This CDR3 region has 18 residues. J lost 8 bases, V lost 1 base, and 13 bases had no gene match. The germline V gene encodes CDR1 MGHRA and CDR2 YSYEKL. The CDR3, as DNA: TGCGCCAGCAGCCAAGCCGACCTAGCGGGGGGTTTATGGGATGAGCAGTTCTTC. Its translation: CASSQADLAGGLWDEQFF.

The gene calls are TRBV6-2 or TRBV6-3 and TRBJ2-1; 7 bases fit TRBD2. V was pared by 5 bases and J by 7 bases, with 5 bases of the junction left unmatched. Germline CDR1 is MNHEY and CDR2 is SVGEGT. CDR3 length: 13 residues. CDR3 DNA: TGTGCCAGCAGTCCCTTCGGGGGGAATGAGCAGTTCTTC. Residues: CASSPFGGNEQFF.

The sample holds a few counts of this clonotype. V is TRBV7-2 and J is TRBJ2-5; no clear D. This CDR3 has 12 amino acids. V dropped 4 bases and J dropped 12 bases, with 15 bases sitting between them. Germline V lookup: CDR1 SGHTA, CDR2 FQGNSA. For the CDR3, the DNA is TGTGCCAGCAGCTCATCTTTTTTAATCGAGTACTTC. It is translated as CASSSSFLIEYF.

This clonotype was detected many times. This chain connects TRBV24-1 to TRBJ2-3; 7 bases are a match to TRBD2. Unmatched junction bases numbered 0, after V lost 2 bases and J lost 5 bases. Germline CDR1 reads KGHDR; CDR2 reads SFDVKD. This CDR3 spans 13 amino acids. The CDR3 spells CATSDWGGDTQYF. CDR3 nucleotide sequence: TGTGCCACCAGTGATTGGGGGGGAGATACGCAGTATTTT.

CDR3 region: CSAYKTGLTYEQYV. CDR3 sequence (DNA): TGCAGTGCTTATAAAACGGGGTTGACCTACGAGCAGTACGTC. The rearrangement joins TRBV20-1 to TRBJ2-7; D is perhaps TRBD2 (5 bases). The CDR3 is made up of 14 amino acids. With 5 bases removed from V and 2 bases from J, the gap between germline ends came to 16 bases. Germline CDR1 DFQATT, CDR2 SNEGSKA (reference sequence).

The V gene is TRBV25-1, the J gene TRBJ2-3; perhaps TRBD1 as D (6 bases). V was cut by 3 bases and J by 6 bases, with 13 bases left in between. CDR3 length: 14 amino acids. Germline-derived CDR1 and CDR2 are MGHDK and SYGVNS. The CDR3 DNA sequence: TGTGCCAGCAGTGATGGGGGCCGGGGCGATACGCAGTATTTT. This translates into CASSDGGRGDTQYF.

The chain links TRBV11-2 to TRBJ2-7, with a tentative D call TRBD1 (5 bases). The ends were cut back, 5 bases at V and 3 bases at J, with 14 bases in the middle. Germline CDR1 and CDR2: SGHAT and FQNNGV. CDR3 length: 14 amino acids. In nucleotides, the CDR3 is TGTGCCAGCAGCGTAAGGGGTACCTTCTACGAGCAGTACGTC. Translated, it gives CASSVRGTFYEQYV.

This clonotype was found a few times. The chain recombines TRBV28 with TRBJ2-7; tentatively, D is TRBD2 (6 bases). The CDR3 is 13 amino acids. CDR1 is MDHEN, CDR2 SYDVKM, per germline. Trimming shortened V by 6 bases and J by 4 bases, and 13 bases separated the two germline ends. CDR3 coding DNA: TGTGCCAGCAGCAGAGCGGGCGCGTACGAGCAGTACGTC. Its translation is CASSRAGAYEQYV.

This clonotype came up many times. The chain uses TRBV5-1 and TRBJ1-2; D uncertain. The CDR3 has 15 residues. Trimming removed 4 bases from V and 3 bases from J, with 16 bases in between. Germline values: CDR1 SGHRS, CDR2 YFSETQ. DNA for the CDR3: TGCGCCAGCAGCCTTGAGATGACCCCCCACTATGGCTACACCTTC. Encoded protein: CASSLEMTPHYGYTF. The full variable domain, completed using reference TRBV5-1 and TRBJ1-2, is KAGVTQTPRYLIKTRGQQVTLSCSPISGHRSVSWYQQTPGQGLQFLFEYFSETQRNKGNFPGRFSGRQFSNSRSEMNVSTLELGDSALYLCASSLEMTPHYGYTFGSGTRLTVV.

This clonotype was counted only a few times. The rearrangement joins TRBV7-9 to TRBJ1-1; tentative D call: TRBD1 (5 bases). Per germline, CDR1 SEHNR and CDR2 FQNEAQ (reference sequence). This CDR3 is 13 amino acids long. Trimming removed 3 bases from V and 4 bases from J, with 9 bases in between. Here the CDR3 DNA reads TGTGCCAGCAGCTTTTTGGGGGGCACTGAAGCTTTCTTT. As protein: CASSFLGGTEAFF.

The gene calls are TRBV4-1 and TRBJ1-2; D is ambiguous. Germline assignment: CDR1 MGHRA and CDR2 YSYEKL. V was cut by 0 bases and J by 0 bases, with 11 bases left in between. The CDR3 is made up of 16 amino acids. The CDR3 loop reads CASSQEIWGANYGYTF. CDR3 nucleotides: TGCGCCAGCAGCCAAGAGATTTGGGGAGCTAACTATGGCTACACCTTC.

This clonotype has at least ten counts. CDR3 DNA: TGCGCCAGCAGCTGGGGGGGGGCTAGCGGCCAAGAGACCCAGTACTTC. It is translated as CASSWGGASGQETQYF. The genes are TRBV5-1 and TRBJ2-5, with D possibly being TRBD2 (7 bases). Per germline, CDR1 SGHRS and CDR2 YFSETQ. V was pared by 3 bases and J by 1 base, with 16 bases between. The CDR3 extends over 16 amino acids.

This clonotype showed up just a few times. The J gene is TRBJ2-5, the V gene TRBV6-5; no clear D. The V gene's germline CDR1 is MNHEY and CDR2 SVGAGI. There are 13 residues in the CDR3. V was pared by 6 bases and J by 1 base, with 9 bases between. Written as DNA, the CDR3 is TGTGCCAGCAGCGGAACCCCCCAAGAGACCCAGTACTTC. Translated, it gives CASSGTPQETQYF.

On this clonotype itself: The junction departs from the called germline gene at one end, perhaps through a read error. This rearrangement joins TRBV7-2 to TRBJ2-1; D unresolved. Germline-derived CDR1 and CDR2 are SGHTA and FQGNSA. The CDR3 totals 15 residues. The CDR3: CASSLGLLVGNAQFF. The DNA of the CDR3 is TGTGCCAGCAGCTTGGGGTTGTTAGTGGGGAATGCGCAGTTCTTC.

This clonotype was picked up a small number of times. This chain joins TRBV7-6 and TRBJ2-3; 7 nucleotides line up with TRBD2. CDR1 SGHVS and CDR2 FNYEAQ come from the germline V gene. The CDR3 is 18 amino acids. J gave up 4 bases and V 6 bases, and 19 bases lay outside the gene matches. The CDR3 is CASSLGRAGPLGADTQYF. CDR3 bases: TGTGCCAGCAGTCTAGGAAGAGCGGGGCCCCTCGGGGCAGATACGCAGTATTTT.

The chain joins TRBV7-2 to TRBJ2-7; 11 bases align to TRBD1. The germline CDR1 and CDR2 sequences are SGHTA and FQGNSA. The junction had 3 bases not matched to a gene; V was cut back by 3 bases and J by 2 bases. The CDR3 loop spans 15 amino acids. The CDR3 bases are TGTGCCAGCAGCTTGGGGACAGGGGGGGCCTACGAGCAGTACGTC. Its translation is CASSLGTGGAYEQYV.

The chain has TRBV7-6 and TRBJ1-1, with 7 bases lining up with TRBD1. J lost 2 bases, V lost 6 bases, and 3 bases had no gene match. The CDR3 has 13 amino acids. Germline values: CDR1 SGHVS, CDR2 FNYEAQ. CDR3 sequence reads: CASRGTANTEAFF. CDR3 sequence (DNA): TGTGCCAGCAGGGGGACAGCTAACACTGAAGCTTTCTTT.

The rearrangement links TRBV12-3 or TRBV12-4 to TRBJ2-1; no definite D call. V was shortened by 6 bases and J by 4 bases, with 16 bases between the two germline ends. CDR3 length: 15 amino acids. The CDR3 here is CASSFTGLGYNEQFF. The CDR3 bases are TGTGCCAGCAGCTTTACTGGTTTGGGTTACAATGAGCAGTTCTTC.

The chain is built from TRBV5-1 and TRBJ2-7; D is ambiguous. V lost 1 base, J lost 4 bases, and 6 bases lay in between. This CDR3 is 12 amino acids long. Germline values: CDR1 SGHRS, CDR2 YFSETQ. In nucleotides, the CDR3 is TGCGCCAGCAGCTTGACCGCATACGAGCAGTACTTC. Protein product: CASSLTAYEQYF.

This clonotype was observed a handful of times. The chain couples TRBV6-5 to TRBJ1-2, with D hard to call. CDR3 size: 16 residues. Germline assignment: CDR1 MNHEY and CDR2 SVGAGI. Trimming left V 4 bases short and J 4 bases short, with 19 bases between. The CDR3 spells CASSSYLGQDLYGYTF. CDR3 in DNA: TGTGCCAGCAGTTCGTACCTCGGGCAGGACCTCTATGGCTACACCTTC.